The clone carrying this TCR beta chain was detected only a few times. Antigen: not known. CDR1 and CDR2 (germline): SGHDT, YYEEEE. With V trimmed by 7 bases and J by 15 bases, 16 bases remained unmatched. This CDR3 comprises 14 residues. These data come from a study of cytomegalovirus exposure and HLA in healthy donors. Overall study results and limits: Reports described diagnosis of cytomegalovirus status by the classifier as highly specific and sensitive. A later examination showed that TCR association rates differed by HLA locus, with DRB1 most and HLA-C fewest.

Researchers ran the PCR with 60 Vbeta and 13 Jbeta primers. Generated by immunoSEQ multiplex PCR, the TCRdb table keeps only in-frame clones and is missing some. This table holds about 190,000 clones, around 79% found once. The sample comprised PBMCs. The sequence was collected from a woman aged 18-29 years in good health and CMV-seronegative. V is TRBV5-6 and J is TRBJ2-1, with 10 bases aligning to TRBD2. CDR3 DNA: TGTGCCAGCTCCGATGGTCTAGCGGGGGCCACTCGGTTCTTC. Protein sequence: CASSDGLAGATRFF.